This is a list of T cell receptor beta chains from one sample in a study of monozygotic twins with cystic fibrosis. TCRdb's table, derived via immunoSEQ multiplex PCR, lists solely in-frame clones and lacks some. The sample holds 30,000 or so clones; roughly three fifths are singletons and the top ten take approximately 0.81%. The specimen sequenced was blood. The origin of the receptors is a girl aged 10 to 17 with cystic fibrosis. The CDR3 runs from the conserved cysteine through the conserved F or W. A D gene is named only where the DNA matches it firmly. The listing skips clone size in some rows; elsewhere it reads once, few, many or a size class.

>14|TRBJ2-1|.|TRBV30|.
CAWSKQATYNEQFF
TGTGCCTGGAGTAAACAGGCTACCTACAATGAGCAGTTCTTC
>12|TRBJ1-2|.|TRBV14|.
CASSQTGYGYTF
TGTGCCAGCAGCCAGACCGGCTATGGCTACACCTTC
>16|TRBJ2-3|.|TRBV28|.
CASSLQGVERTDTQYF
TGTGCCAGCAGTCTACAGGGAGTGGAGCGGACAGATACGCAGTATTTT
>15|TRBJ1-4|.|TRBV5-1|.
CASSGDNWGNEKLFF
TGCGCCAGCAGCGGCGACAATTGGGGGAATGAAAAACTGTTTTTT
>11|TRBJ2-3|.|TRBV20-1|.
CSATPTDTQYF
TGCAGTGCTACCCCCACAGATACGCAGTATTTT
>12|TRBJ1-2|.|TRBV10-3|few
CAISESVGGYTF
TGTGCCATCAGTGAGTCGGTGGGAGGCTACACCTTC
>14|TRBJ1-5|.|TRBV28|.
CASSSSYSNQPQHF
TGTGCCAGCAGTTCCTCCTATAGCAATCAGCCCCAGCATTTT
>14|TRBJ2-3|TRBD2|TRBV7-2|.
CASSLGTSRDTQYF
TGTGCCAGCAGCTTGGGGACTAGTAGGGATACGCAGTATTTT
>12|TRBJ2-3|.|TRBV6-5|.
CASISSTDTQYF
TGTGCCAGCATTTCTTCCACAGATACGCAGTATTTT
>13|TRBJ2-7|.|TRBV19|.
CASSTGTSYEQYF
TGTGCCAGTAGTACGGGTACAAGCTACGAGCAGTACTTC
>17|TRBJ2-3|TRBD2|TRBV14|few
CASSPASPLALIDTQYF
TGTGCCAGCAGCCCCGCGAGTCCACTAGCGCTGATAGATACGCAGTATTTT
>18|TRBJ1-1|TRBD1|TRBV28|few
CASSLGLGGGEKNTEAFF
TGTGCCAGCAGTTTAGGCTTGGGAGGGGGCGAAAAGAACACTGAAGCTTTCTTT
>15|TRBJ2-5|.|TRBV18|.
CASSPPGRPQETQYF
TGTGCCAGCTCACCACCGGGACGGCCACAAGAGACCCAGTACTTC
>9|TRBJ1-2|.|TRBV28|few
CATGGGYTF
TGTGCCACCGGGGGGGGCTACACCTTC
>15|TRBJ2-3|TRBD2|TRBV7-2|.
CASSLSGESTDTQYF
TGTGCCAGCAGCTTAAGCGGGGAGAGCACAGATACGCAGTATTTT
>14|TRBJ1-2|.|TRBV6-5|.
CASSSRAANYGYTF
TGTGCCAGCAGTTCCAGGGCAGCTAACTATGGCTACACCTTC
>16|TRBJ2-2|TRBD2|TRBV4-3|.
CASSPVAGGNTGELFF
TGCGCCAGCAGCCCGGTAGCGGGGGGGAACACCGGGGAGCTGTTTTTT
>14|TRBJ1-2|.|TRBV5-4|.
CASSFPADNYGYTF
TGTGCCAGCAGCTTCCCGGCCGATAACTATGGCTACACCTTC
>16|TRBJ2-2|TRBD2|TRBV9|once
CASSSQEAGNTGELFF
TGTGCCAGCAGCTCCCAGGAAGCGGGAAACACCGGGGAGCTGTTTTTT
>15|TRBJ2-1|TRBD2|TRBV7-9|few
CASSQSGTMYNEQFF
TGTGCCAGCAGTCAAAGCGGGACTATGTACAATGAGCAGTTCTTC
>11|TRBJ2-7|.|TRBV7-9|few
CASSVSYEQYF
TGTGCCAGCTCAGTCTCCTACGAGCAGTACTTC
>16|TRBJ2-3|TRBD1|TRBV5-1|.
CASSLGDRGLGDTQYF
TGCGCCAGCAGCTTGGGGGACAGGGGGCTGGGAGATACGCAGTATTTT
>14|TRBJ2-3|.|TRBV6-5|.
CASSYSGSTDTQYF
TGTGCCAGCAGTTACTCCGGGAGCACAGATACGCAGTATTTT
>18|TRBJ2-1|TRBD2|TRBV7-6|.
CASTRLAGSLGSYNEQFF
TGTGCCAGCACCCGACTAGCGGGGTCCTTGGGGTCCTACAATGAGCAGTTCTTC
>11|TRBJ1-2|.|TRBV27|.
CASSQGFGYTF
TGTGCCAGCAGCCAAGGGTTTGGCTACACCTTC
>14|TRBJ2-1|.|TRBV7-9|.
CASRNDLTAFEQFF
TGTGCCAGCAGGAACGATCTGACGGCATTCGAGCAGTTCTTC
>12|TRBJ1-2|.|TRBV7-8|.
CASSLDVTDTAF
TGTGCCAGCAGCTTAGATGTGACAGACACCGCCTTC
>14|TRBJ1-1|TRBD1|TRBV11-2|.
CASYETGVNTEAFF
TGTGCCAGCTACGAGACAGGGGTGAACACTGAAGCTTTCTTT
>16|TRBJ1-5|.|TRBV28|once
CASSSPNWYSNQPQHF
TGTGCCAGCAGTTCCCCAAATTGGTATAGCAATCAGCCCCAGCATTTT
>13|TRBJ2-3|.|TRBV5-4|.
CASSQYSDSTQYF
TGTGCCAGCAGCCAATATAGCGATTCCACGCAGTATTTT
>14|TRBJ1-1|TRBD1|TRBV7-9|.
CASSRTGRFSEAFF
TGTGCCAGCAGCCGGACAGGGAGGTTCAGTGAAGCTTTCTTT
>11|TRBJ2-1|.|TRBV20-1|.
CSGVYYNEQFF
TGCAGTGGGGTATACTACAATGAGCAGTTCTTC
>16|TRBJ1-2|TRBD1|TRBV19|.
CASSIDPGTGYGGYTF
TGTGCCAGTAGTATAGACCCTGGGACAGGGTATGGTGGCTACACCTTC
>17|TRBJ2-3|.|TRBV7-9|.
CASSLVSEYLSTDTQYF
TGTGCCAGCAGCTTAGTTTCAGAGTACCTTAGCACAGATACGCAGTATTTT
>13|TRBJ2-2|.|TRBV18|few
CASSPSKAGELFF
TGTGCCAGCTCACCAAGTAAAGCCGGGGAGCTGTTTTTT
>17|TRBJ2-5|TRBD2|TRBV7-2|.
CASSSLAGPGYQETQYF
TGTGCCAGCAGCTCTCTAGCGGGGCCCGGGTACCAAGAGACCCAGTACTTC
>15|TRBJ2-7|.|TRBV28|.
CASSLLGGNPYEQYF
TGTGCCAGCAGTCTCTTGGGGGGAAACCCCTACGAGCAGTACTTC
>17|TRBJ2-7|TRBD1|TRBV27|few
CASSLSSGTGLSYEQYF
TGTGCCAGCAGTTTATCCTCGGGGACAGGGCTGTCCTACGAGCAGTACTTC
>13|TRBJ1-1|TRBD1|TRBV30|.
CASNTGGGLGAFF
TGTGCCTCGAATACAGGGGGCGGTTTAGGAGCTTTCTTT
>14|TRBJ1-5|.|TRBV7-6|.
CASSLVTGGQPQHF
TGTGCCAGCAGCTTAGTCACAGGAGGGCAGCCCCAGCATTTT
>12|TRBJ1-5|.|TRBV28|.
CASSLDNQPQHF
TGTGCCAGCAGTTTAGACAATCAGCCCCAGCATTTT
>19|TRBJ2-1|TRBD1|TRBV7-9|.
CASTHPGQTGNKAYNEQFF
TGTGCCAGCACCCATCCGGGACAGACGGGTAATAAGGCCTACAATGAGCAGTTCTTC
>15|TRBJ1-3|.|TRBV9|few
CASSSGHFSGNTIYF
TGTGCCAGCAGTTCAGGACACTTCTCTGGAAACACCATATATTTT
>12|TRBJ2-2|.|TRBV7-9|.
CASSHGAAELFF
TGTGCCAGCAGCCACGGCGCCGCTGAGCTGTTTTTT
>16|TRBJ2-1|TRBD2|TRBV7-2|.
CASSTPTSGTYNEQFF
TGTGCCAGCAGCACGCCAACTAGCGGGACCTACAATGAGCAGTTCTTC
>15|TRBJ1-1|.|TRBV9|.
CASADGGGVNTEAFF
TGTGCCAGCGCCGATGGCGGGGGGGTGAACACTGAAGCTTTCTTT
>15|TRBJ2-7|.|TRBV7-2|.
CASSGGGPSGGEQYF
TGTGCCAGCAGTGGGGGGGGCCCGAGTGGAGGCGAGCAGTACTTC
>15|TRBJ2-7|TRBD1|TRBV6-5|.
CASSPEDRSPYEQYF
TGTGCCAGCAGTCCCGAGGACAGGAGCCCCTACGAGCAGTACTTC
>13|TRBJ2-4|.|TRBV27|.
CASRDLAKNIQYF
TGTGCCAGCCGCGACCTGGCCAAAAACATTCAGTACTTC
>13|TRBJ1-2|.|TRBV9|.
CASSKTPRDGYTF
TGTGCCAGCAGCAAAACCCCCAGGGATGGCTACACCTTC
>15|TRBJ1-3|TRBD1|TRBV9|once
CASSAGTGSGNTIYF
TGTGCCAGCAGCGCAGGGACAGGCTCTGGAAACACCATATATTTT
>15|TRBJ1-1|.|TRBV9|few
CASSLQTGFNTEAFF
TGTGCCAGCAGCTTACAGACAGGATTTAACACTGAAGCTTTCTTT
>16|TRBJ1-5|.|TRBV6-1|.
CASSETGLRGNQPQHF
TGTGCCAGCAGTGAAACAGGGCTGCGGGGCAATCAGCCCCAGCATTTT
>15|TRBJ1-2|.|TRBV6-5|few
CASSYFGETHYGYTF
TGTGCCAGCAGTTACTTTGGGGAGACTCACTATGGCTACACCTTC